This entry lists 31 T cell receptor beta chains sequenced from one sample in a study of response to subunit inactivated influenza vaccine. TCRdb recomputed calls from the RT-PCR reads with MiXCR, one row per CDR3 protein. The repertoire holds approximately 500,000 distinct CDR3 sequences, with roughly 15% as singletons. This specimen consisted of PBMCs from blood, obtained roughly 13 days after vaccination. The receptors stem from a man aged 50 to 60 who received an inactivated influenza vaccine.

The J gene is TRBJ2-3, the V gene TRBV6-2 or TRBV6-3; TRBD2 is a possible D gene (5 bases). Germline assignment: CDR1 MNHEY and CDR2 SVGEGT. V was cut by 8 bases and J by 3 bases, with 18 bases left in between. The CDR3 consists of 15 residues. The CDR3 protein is CASASTGGLTDTQYF. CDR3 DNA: TGTGCCAGCGCCTCTACGGGCGGGCTAACAGATACGCAGTATTTT.

The CDR3, as DNA: TGTGCCAGCAGTACTCTATCGGGTGACCAAAGCTCCTACGAGCAGTACTTC. Its protein product is CASSTLSGDQSSYEQYF. The V gene is TRBV6-5, the J gene TRBJ2-7; D gene uncertain. V dropped 5 bases and J dropped 0 bases, with 20 bases sitting between them. The CDR3 length is 17 residues. Germline V gene data show CDR1 as MNHEY and CDR2 as SVGAGI.

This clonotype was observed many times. DNA of the CDR3: TGTGCCAGCAGCCCAGGGGCCGAACCATGGAACACTGAAGCTTTCTTT. Amino acid sequence: CASSPGAEPWNTEAFF. The chain recombines TRBV11-2 with TRBJ1-1; D is possibly TRBD1 (6 bases). The germline V and J ends were trimmed by 5 bases and 1 base, with 17 bases remaining between them. There are 16 residues in the CDR3. Germline V gene sequence: CDR1 SGHAT, CDR2 FQNNGV.

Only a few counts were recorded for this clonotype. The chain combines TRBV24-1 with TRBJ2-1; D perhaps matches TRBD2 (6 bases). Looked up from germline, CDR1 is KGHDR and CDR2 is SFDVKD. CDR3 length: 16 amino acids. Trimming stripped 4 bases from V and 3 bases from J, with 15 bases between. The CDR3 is CATSEGGLLFYNEQFF. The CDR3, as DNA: TGTGCCACCAGTGAGGGGGGACTTCTATTCTACAATGAGCAGTTCTTC.

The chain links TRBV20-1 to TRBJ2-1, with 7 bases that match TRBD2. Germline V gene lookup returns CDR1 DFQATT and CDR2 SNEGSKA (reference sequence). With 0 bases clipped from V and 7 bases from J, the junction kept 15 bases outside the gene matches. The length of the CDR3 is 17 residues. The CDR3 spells CSARDRPSWEGLNEQFF. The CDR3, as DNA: TGCAGTGCTAGAGATAGACCCAGCTGGGAGGGCCTGAATGAGCAGTTCTTC.

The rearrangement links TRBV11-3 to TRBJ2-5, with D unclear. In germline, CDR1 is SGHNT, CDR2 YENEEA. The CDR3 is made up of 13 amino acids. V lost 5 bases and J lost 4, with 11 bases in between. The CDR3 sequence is CASSPAASETQYF. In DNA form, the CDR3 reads TGTGCCAGCAGCCCAGCTGCCTCAGAGACCCAGTACTTC.

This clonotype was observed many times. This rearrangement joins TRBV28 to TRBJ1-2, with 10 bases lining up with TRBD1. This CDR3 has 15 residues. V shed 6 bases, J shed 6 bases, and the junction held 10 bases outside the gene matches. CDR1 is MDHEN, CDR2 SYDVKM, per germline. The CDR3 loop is CASSTIGTGDDGYTF. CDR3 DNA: TGTGCCAGCAGCACCATCGGGACAGGGGATGATGGCTACACCTTC.

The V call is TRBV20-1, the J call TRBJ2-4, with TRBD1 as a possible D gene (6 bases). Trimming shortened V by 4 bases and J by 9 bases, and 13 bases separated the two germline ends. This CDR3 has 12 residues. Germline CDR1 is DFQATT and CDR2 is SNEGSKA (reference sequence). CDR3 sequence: CSAISGVGIQYF. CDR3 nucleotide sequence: TGCAGTGCTATTTCAGGGGTCGGCATTCAGTACTTC.

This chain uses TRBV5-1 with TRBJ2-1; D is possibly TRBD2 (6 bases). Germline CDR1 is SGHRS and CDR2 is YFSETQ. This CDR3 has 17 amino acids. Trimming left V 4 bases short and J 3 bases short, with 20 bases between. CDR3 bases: TGCGCCAGCAGCCTAGAGCCGGGACTGGGGTTCTACAATGAGCAGTTCTTC. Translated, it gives CASSLEPGLGFYNEQFF.

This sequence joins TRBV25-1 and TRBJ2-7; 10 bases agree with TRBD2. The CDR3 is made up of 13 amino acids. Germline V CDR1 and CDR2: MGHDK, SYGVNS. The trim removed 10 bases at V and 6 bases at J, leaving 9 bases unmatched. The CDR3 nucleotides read TGTGCCACGGACCTAGCGGGAGCTAGCGAGCAGTACTTC. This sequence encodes CATDLAGASEQYF.

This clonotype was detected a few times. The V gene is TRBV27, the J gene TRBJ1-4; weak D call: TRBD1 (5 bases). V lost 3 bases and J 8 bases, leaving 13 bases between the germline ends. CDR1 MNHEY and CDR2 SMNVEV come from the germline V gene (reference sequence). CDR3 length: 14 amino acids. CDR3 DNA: TGTGCCAGCAGTTTCCTCCACAGGCAGGAAAAACTGTTTTTT. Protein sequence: CASSFLHRQEKLFF.

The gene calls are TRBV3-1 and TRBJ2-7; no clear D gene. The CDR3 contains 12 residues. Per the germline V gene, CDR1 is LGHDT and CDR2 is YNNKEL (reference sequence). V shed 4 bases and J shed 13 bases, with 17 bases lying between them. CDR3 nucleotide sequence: TGTGCCAGCAGCCTAAACGGTGGCCGGTGCTACTTC. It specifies CASSLNGGRCYF.

CDR3 region: CASSSGAGGATDTQYF. In DNA form, the CDR3 reads TGTGCCAGCAGCTCCGGGGCGGGGGGGGCAACAGATACGCAGTATTTT. The V gene is TRBV7-8, the J gene TRBJ2-3; 9 bases are shared with TRBD2. CDR1 is SGHVS, CDR2 FQNEAQ, per germline. J was trimmed by 3 bases and V by 4 bases; bases with no gene match: 8. This CDR3 is 16 amino acids long.

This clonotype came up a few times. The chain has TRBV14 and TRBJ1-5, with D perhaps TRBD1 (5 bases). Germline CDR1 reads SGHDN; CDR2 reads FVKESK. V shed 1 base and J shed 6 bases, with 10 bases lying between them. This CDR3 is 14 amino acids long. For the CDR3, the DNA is TGTGCCAGCAGCCAAGGCAGGGTAGGTCAGCCCCAGCATTTT. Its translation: CASSQGRVGQPQHF. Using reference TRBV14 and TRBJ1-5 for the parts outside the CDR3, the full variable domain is EAGVTQFPSHSVIEKGQTVTLRCDPISGHDNLYWYRRVMGKEIKFLLHFVKESKQDESGMPNNRFLAERTGGTYSTLKVQPAELEDSGVYFCASSQGRVGQPQHFGDGTRLSIL.

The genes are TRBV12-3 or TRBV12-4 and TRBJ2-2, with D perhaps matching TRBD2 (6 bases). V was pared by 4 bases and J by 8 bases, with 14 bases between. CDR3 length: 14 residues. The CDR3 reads CASSWDSSRGELFF. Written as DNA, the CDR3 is TGTGCCAGCAGTTGGGACTCGAGCAGGGGGGAGCTGTTTTTT.

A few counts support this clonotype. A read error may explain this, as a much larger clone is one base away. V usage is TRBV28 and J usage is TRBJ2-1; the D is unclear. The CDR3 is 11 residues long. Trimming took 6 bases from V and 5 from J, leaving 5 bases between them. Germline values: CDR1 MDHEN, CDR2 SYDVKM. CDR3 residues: CASRFNNEQFF. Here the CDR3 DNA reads TGTGCCAGCAGGTTTAACAATGAGCAGTTCTTC.

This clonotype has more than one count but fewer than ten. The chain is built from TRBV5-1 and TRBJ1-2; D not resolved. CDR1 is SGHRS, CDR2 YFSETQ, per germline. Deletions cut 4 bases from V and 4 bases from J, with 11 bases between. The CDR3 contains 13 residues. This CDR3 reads CASSPDPSYGYTF. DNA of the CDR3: TGCGCCAGCAGCCCCGACCCGTCCTATGGCTACACCTTC.

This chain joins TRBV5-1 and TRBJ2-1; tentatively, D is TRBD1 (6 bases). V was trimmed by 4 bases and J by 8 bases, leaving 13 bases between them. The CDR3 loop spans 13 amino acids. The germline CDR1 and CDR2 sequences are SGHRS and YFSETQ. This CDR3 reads CASSHQGSYEQFF. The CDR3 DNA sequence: TGCGCCAGCAGCCACCAGGGGTCTTATGAGCAGTTCTTC. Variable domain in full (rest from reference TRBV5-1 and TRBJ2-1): KAGVTQTPRYLIKTRGQQVTLSCSPISGHRSVSWYQQTPGQGLQFLFEYFSETQRNKGNFPGRFSGRQFSNSRSEMNVSTLELGDSALYLCASSHQGSYEQFFGPGTRLTVL.

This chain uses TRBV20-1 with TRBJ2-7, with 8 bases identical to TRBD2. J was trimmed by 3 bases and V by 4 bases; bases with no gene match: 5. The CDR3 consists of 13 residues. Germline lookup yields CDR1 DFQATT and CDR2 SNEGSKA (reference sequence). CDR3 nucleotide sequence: TGCAGTGCTACCGGGACTAGACTCTACGAGCAGTACTTC. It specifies CSATGTRLYEQYF.

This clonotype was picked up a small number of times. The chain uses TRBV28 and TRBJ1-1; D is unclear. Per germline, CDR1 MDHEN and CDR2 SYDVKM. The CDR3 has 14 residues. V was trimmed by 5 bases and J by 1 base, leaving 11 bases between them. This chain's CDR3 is CASSPPPSNTEAFF. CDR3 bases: TGTGCCAGCAGTCCTCCACCTTCGAACACTGAAGCTTTCTTT.

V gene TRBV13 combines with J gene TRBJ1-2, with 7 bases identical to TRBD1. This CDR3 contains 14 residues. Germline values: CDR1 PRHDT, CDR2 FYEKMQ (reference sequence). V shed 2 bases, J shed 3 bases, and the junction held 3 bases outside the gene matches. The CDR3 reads CASSLSRGDYGYTF. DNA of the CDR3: TGTGCCAGCAGCTTATCCAGGGGGGACTATGGCTACACCTTC.

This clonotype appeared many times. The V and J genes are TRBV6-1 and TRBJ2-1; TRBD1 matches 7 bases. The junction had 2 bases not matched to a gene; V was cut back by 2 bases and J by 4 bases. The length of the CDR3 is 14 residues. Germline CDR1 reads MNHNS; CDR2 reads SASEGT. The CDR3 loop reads CASSEPGQYNEQFF. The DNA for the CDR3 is TGTGCCAGCAGTGAACCGGGACAGTACAATGAGCAGTTCTTC.

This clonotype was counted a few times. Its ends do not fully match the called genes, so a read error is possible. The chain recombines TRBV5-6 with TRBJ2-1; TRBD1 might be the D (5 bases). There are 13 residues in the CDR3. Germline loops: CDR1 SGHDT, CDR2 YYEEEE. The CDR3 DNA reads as TGTGCCAGCAGCTTGGACAGGTACAATGAGAAGTTCTTC. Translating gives CASSLDRYNEKFF.

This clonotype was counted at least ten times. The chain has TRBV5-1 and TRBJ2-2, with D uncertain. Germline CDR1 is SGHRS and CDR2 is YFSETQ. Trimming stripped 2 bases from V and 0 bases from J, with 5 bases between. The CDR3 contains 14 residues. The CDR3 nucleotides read TGCGCCAGCAGCTTAGTGGCGAACACCGGGGAGCTGTTTTTT. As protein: CASSLVANTGELFF. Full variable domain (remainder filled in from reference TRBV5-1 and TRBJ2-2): KAGVTQTPRYLIKTRGQQVTLSCSPISGHRSVSWYQQTPGQGLQFLFEYFSETQRNKGNFPGRFSGRQFSNSRSEMNVSTLELGDSALYLCASSLVANTGELFFGEGSRLTVL.

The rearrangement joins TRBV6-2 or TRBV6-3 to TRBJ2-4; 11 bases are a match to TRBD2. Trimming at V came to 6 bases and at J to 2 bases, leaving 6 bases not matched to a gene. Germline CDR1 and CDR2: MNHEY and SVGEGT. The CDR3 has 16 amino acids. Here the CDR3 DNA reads TGTGCCAGCAGCCTACTAGCGGGAGTGACCAAAAACATTCAGTACTTC. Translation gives CASSLLAGVTKNIQYF.

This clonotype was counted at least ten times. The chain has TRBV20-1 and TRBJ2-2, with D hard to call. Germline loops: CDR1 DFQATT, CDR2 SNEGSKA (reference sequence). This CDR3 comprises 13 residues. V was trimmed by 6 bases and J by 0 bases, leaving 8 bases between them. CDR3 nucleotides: TGCAGTGCCGCCGTTACGAACACCGGGGAGCTGTTTTTT. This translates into CSAAVTNTGELFF.

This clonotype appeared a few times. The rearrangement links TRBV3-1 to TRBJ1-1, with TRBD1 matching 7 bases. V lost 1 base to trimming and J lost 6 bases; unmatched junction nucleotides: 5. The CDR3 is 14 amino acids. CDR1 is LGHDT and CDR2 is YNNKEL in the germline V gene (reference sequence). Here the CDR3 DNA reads TGTGCCAGCAGCCAAGCAGGGGGTTTCGCTGAAGCTTTCTTT. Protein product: CASSQAGGFAEAFF.

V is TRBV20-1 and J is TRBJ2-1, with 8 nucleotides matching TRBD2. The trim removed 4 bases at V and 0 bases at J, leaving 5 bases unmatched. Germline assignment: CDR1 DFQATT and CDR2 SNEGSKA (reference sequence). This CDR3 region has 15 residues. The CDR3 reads CSAKLAERSYNEQFF. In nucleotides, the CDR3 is TGCAGTGCTAAACTAGCGGAGCGCTCCTACAATGAGCAGTTCTTC.

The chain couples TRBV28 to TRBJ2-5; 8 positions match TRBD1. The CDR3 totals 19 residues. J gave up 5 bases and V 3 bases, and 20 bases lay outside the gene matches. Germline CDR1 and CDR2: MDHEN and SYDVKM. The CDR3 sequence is CASSFIQGDQFRAIETQYF. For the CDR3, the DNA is TGTGCCAGCAGTTTCATACAGGGGGACCAATTCCGGGCCATTGAGACCCAGTACTTC.

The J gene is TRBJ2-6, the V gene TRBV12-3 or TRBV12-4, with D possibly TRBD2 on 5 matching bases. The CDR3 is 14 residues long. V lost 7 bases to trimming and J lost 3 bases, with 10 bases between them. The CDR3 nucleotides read TGTGCCAGCAAATCGGGGTTTGGGGCCAACGTCCTGACTTTC. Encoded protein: CASKSGFGANVLTF.

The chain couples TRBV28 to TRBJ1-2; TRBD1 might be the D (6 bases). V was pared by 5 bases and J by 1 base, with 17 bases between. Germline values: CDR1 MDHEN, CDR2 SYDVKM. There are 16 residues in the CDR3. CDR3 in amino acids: CASSISGQLLNYGYTF. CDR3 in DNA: TGTGCCAGCAGTATATCCGGACAGTTGCTTAACTATGGCTACACCTTC.